This T cell receptor (beta chain) was sequenced in a study of CD8+ T cells in alopecia areata. Turning to the study itself: Tofacitinib therapy lasting 6 to 18 months was followed by 6 months off drug.

The investigators collected lesional scalp punch biopsies and peripheral blood from alopecia areata patients. Extraction of RNA preceded its reverse transcription into cDNA, which served as the sequencing template. TCRdb's table, derived via immunoSEQ multiplex PCR, lists solely in-frame clones and lacks some. The table has about 91,000 clones, less than 50% seen once. Study-level results: Sharing of TCRs across patients appeared less clear than in mice, possibly for HLA-related reasons. Lesional scalp displayed greater clonality than normal scalp, most notably in alopecia totalis/universalis.

Trimming removed 3 bases from V and 7 bases from J, with 13 bases in between. The CDR3 is 13 amino acids. Germline V gene sequence: CDR1 GTSNPN, CDR2 SVGIG (reference sequence). Regarding this clone: Its antigen is still unknown.

The chain uses TRBV30 and TRBJ1-5; TRBD1 is a possible D gene (5 bases). The origin of this receptor is a human donor with alopecia areata. Sequencing was performed on CD4+ T cells sorted from blood. CDR3: CAWSGTFGQPQHF. The CDR3 bases are TGTGCCTGGAGCGGGACCTTTGGACAGCCCCAGCATTTT.